The T cell receptor (beta chain) under discussion was sequenced for a study of CD8 T cells in Susac syndrome. Sequencing of TCR beta drew on CD8+ and CD4+ T cells from blood. Germline V gene data show CDR1 as MDHEN and CDR2 as SYDVKM. The V gene lost 2 bases and the J gene lost 9 bases, with 8 bases spanning the gap. The CDR3 has 12 amino acids. It was with random hexamers that about 0.45 to 1 ug RNA was reverse transcribed. It was immunoSEQ multiplex PCR that amplified TCR beta CDR3 across 54 Vbeta and 13 Jbeta. TCRdb re-derived calls from the immunoSEQ multiplex PCR reads in MiXCR, one entry per CDR3 protein. The table lists almost 450,000 distinct CDR3 sequences, about 85% of them singletons.

The clonotype originates from a human donor with multiple sclerosis. The chain links TRBV28 to TRBJ2-1, with no clear D. The sample taken for sequencing was CD8+ T cells from PBMCs. The CDR3 DNA reads TGTGCCAGCAGTTTAGGGCTAGTTGAGCAGTTCTTC. It yields the protein CASSLGLVEQFF.